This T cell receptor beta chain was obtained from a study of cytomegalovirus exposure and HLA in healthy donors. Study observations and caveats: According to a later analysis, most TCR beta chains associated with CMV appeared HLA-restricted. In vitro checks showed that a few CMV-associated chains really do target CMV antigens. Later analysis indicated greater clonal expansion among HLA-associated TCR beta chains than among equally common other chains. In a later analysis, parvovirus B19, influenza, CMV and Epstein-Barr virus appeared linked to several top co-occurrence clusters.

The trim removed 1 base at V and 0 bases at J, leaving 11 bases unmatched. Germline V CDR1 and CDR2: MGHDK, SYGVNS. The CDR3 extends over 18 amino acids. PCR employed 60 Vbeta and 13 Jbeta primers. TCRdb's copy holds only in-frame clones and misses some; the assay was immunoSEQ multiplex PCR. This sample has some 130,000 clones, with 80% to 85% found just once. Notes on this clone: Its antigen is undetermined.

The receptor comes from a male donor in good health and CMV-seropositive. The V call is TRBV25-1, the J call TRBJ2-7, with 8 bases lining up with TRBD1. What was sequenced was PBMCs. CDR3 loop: CASSESVTGEPPSYEQYF. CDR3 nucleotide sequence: TGTGCCAGCAGTGAATCGGTGACAGGGGAACCCCCCTCCTACGAGCAGTACTTC.